This record concerns one TCR beta chain sequence. Its specific antigen is unknown. No base quality information exists; no much larger clone differs at one position. CDR1 and CDR2, per the germline V gene, are SGHVS and FNYEAQ. From its cysteine to its phenylalanine, the CDR3 spans 16 amino acids. Left in the record is the CDR3 DNA by itself, 48 bases read in frame from the first base. For this chain, trimming is 3 bases at the V end and 1 base at the J end, and the number of junction bases without a gene match is 5. Receptors were amplified or captured by PCR. Sequencing relied on an Illumina HiSeq 2500. TCR libraries were prepared with molecular barcoding, using unique molecular identifiers to normalize TCRbeta repertoire quantification. TCRdb reprocessed the public reads (quality trimming at Q25 with fastp, clone calling with MiXCR) and kept in-frame beta chains. CDR3 protein duplicates are merged, each entry listing the most common genes and DNA. Recorded for this sample are hundreds of thousands of distinct CDR3 sequences; roughly 13% of them occurred a single time. 0.79% of the sample lies in the top ten.

This sample was included in a study of T-cell reconstitution after alpha-beta-depleted transplantation in children (TCRdb year 2016). Turning to the overall study: Using TCR repertoire profiling, the study quantitatively followed how T-cell immune reconstitution unfolded in children after TCRalphabeta/CD19-depleted allogeneic hematopoietic cell transplantation. The paper's findings and limits, for the study overall: The frequencies of hyperexpanded clones fell over the following months, and after one year, T-cell counts and TCRbeta diversity were mostly attributed to newly produced T cells. In some patients, the high TCRbeta diversity seen at day 60 was put down to recipient T cells and intrathymic progenitors that had survived conditioning. Apparently early alphabetaT-cell count recovery about two months after transplant reportedly relied on only several hundred rapidly expanded clones derived from non-depleted graft cells.

In light of the paper, this sample's treatment or condition label describes: allogeneic hematopoietic cell transplantation with graft depleted of TCRalphabeta T cells and CD19 B cells. TCRalphabeta/CD19-depleted allogeneic hematopoietic cell grafts were given to the transplant recipients, all of whom were children. The source was PBMCs, collected before TCRalphabeta/CD19-depleted stem cell transplant. Rearrangement joined TRBV7-6 to TRBJ2-1; 8 central bases correspond to TRBD2. This clonotype was obtained from a girl aged 2 to 9 with congenital amegakaryocytic thrombocytopenia, due to receive a stem cell transplant. The CDR3 region has the sequence CASSFPAGESYNEQFF. The DNA sequence is given as TGTGCCAGCAGCTTTCCAGCGGGAGAGTCCTACAATGAGCAGTTCTTC.